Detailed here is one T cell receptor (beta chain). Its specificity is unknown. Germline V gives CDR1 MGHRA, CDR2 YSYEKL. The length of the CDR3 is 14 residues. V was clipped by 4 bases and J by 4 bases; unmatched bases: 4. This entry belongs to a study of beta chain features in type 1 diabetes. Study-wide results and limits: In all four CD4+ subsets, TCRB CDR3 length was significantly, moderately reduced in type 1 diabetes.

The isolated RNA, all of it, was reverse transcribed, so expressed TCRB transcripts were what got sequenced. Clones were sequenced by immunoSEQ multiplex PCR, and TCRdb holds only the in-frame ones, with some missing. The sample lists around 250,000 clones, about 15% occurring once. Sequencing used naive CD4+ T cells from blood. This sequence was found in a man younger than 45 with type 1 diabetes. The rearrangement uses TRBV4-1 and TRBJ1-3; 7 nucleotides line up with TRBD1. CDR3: CASSPGTAGNTIYF. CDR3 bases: TGCGCCAGCAGCCCCGGGACAGCGGGAAACACCATATATTTT.